This entry describes one T cell receptor (beta chain). This entry is derived from a study of technical replicates of blood from several donors. The CDR3 has 12 amino acids. Germline V gives CDR1 MGHRA, CDR2 YSYEKL. The V end lost 6 bases, the J end lost 8 bases, and 10 bases lay between the germline ends. Some clones are missing from TCRdb's copy, which holds only in-frame ones; the method was immunoSEQ multiplex PCR. The sample includes some 74,000 clones, about 97% seen only once; the top ten take more than 0.25%. This rearrangement joins TRBV4-1 to TRBJ1-4; D is ambiguous. Sequencing was performed on T cells isolated from PBMCs. This TCR derives from a human donor in good health. The CDR3 region has the DNA TGCGCCAGCAGTAGCAATGACGAAAAACTGTTTTTT. It is translated as CASSSNDEKLFF.